These T cell receptor beta chains were read from a single sample in a study of T cell repertoires in cytomegalovirus infection. MiXCR, applied by TCRdb to the reads, yields one record per CDR3 protein. Found here are roughly 720,000 distinct CDR3 sequences, under 40% of them singletons; the top ten hold 2.5% to 3.5%. Sequenced sample: PBMCs. Receptor source: a human donor in good health (CMV status not recorded). Some clones in this sample may be carry-over from other donors' samples. The CDR3 runs from the conserved cysteine through the conserved F or W. D genes are given only for firm matches. Clone sizes are given selectively: once, few, many, or a class where the clone is expanded.

size,J,D,V,CDR3,DNA
-,TRBJ2-1,TRBD2,TRBV7-9,CASSFGAGPSYNEQFF,TGTGCCAGCAGCTTTGGAGCGGGACCCTCCTACAATGAGCAGTTCTTC
-,TRBJ1-5,TRBD1,TRBV7-9,CASRQGQGDQPQHF,TGTGCCAGCCGCCAAGGACAGGGAGATCAGCCCCAGCATTTT
-,TRBJ1-4,-,TRBV6-1,CASHDPDRVNEKLFF,TGTGCCAGCCACGATCCGGACAGAGTTAATGAAAAACTGTTTTTT
few,TRBJ1-6,-,TRBV5-1,CASSLEGLNSPLHF,TGCGCCAGCAGCTTGGAAGGGCTCAATTCACCCCTCCACTTT
-,TRBJ2-7,TRBD1,TRBV6-2/TRBV6-3,CASSYSKDRGHYEQYF,TGTGCCAGCAGTTACTCGAAGGACAGGGGGCATTACGAGCAGTACTTC
-,TRBJ1-2,TRBD1,TRBV6-2/TRBV6-3,CASSPREPETGTGSYGYTF,TGTGCCAGCAGCCCAAGAGAACCCGAGACCGGGACAGGGTCCTATGGCTACACCTTC
-,TRBJ2-7,TRBD1,TRBV20-1,CSARELGQAYEQYF,TGCAGTGCTAGAGAGTTGGGACAGGCCTACGAGCAGTACTTC
few,TRBJ2-7,TRBD1,TRBV28,CASSGQVGEQYF,TGTGCCAGCAGTGGACAGGTTGGCGAGCAGTACTTC
few,TRBJ2-3,-,TRBV28,CASSFRGRRRTDTQYF,TGTGCCAGCAGTTTCCGGGGAAGGAGGCGCACAGATACGCAGTATTTT
few,TRBJ2-5,-,TRBV5-1,CASSSGLRETQYF,TGCGCCAGCAGCTCGGGCCTCAGGGAGACCCAGTACTTC
few,TRBJ1-1,-,TRBV7-2,CASRPSTRTSEGAAFF,TGTGCCAGCAGGCCTAGTACCAGAACGTCTGAAGGGGCAGCTTTCTTT
-,TRBJ1-6,-,TRBV12-3/TRBV12-4,CDSIPGPGYNSPLHF,TGTGACAGCATCCCCGGTCCTGGTTATAATTCACCCCTCCACTTT
-,TRBJ1-1,TRBD1,TRBV6-1,CASSLTGDLEAFF,TGTGCCAGCAGCTTGACAGGGGACCTTGAAGCTTTCTTT
few,TRBJ2-1,TRBD2,TRBV11-2,CASSPVAGVYNEQFF,TGTGCCAGCAGCCCCGTAGCGGGAGTTTACAATGAGCAGTTCTTC
few,TRBJ2-3,TRBD1,TRBV7-9,CASSPRVSTGSTDTQYF,TGTGCCAGCAGCCCCCGCGTTTCGACAGGGAGCACAGATACGCAGTATTTT
-,TRBJ2-6,TRBD1,TRBV4-2,CASSPATGGLSGANVLTF,TGTGCCAGCAGCCCCGCCACAGGGGGACTCTCTGGGGCCAACGTCCTGACTTTC
few,TRBJ2-1,-,TRBV27,CASSLSAETYNEQFF,TGTGCCAGCAGTTTATCGGCAGAGACCTACAATGAGCAGTTCTTC
few,TRBJ2-7,TRBD2,TRBV4-2,CASSQDLAGARSYEQYF,TGTGCCAGCAGCCAAGACCTAGCGGGAGCCCGCTCCTACGAGCAGTACTTC
many,TRBJ1-1,-,TRBV7-3,CASSPSSGNTEAFF,TGTGCCAGCAGCCCATCGTCGGGGAACACTGAAGCTTTCTTT
many,TRBJ2-5,-,TRBV11-2,CASKLRWGPQETQYF,TGTGCCAGCAAGCTTAGATGGGGTCCCCAAGAGACCCAGTACTTC
-,TRBJ2-5,-,TRBV7-9,CASSLGGTVFRETQYF,TGTGCCAGCAGCTTAGGCGGGACAGTGTTCCGGGAGACCCAGTACTTC
-,TRBJ1-5,-,TRBV7-2,CASSLDKFRGVRTLSNQPQHF,TGTGCCAGCAGCTTAGACAAGTTCCGGGGTGTTAGAACCCTTAGCAATCAGCCCCAGCATTTT
-,TRBJ1-5,-,TRBV19,CASSPTSQPQHF,TGTGCCAGTAGTCCCACTAGTCAGCCCCAGCATTTT
-,TRBJ2-3,TRBD2,TRBV20-1,CSAGRAGGLPDTQYF,TGCAGTGCTGGGAGAGCGGGGGGGCTCCCTGATACGCAGTATTTT
-,TRBJ1-2,TRBD1,TRBV12-3/TRBV12-4,CASSYQQGFNYGYTF,TGTGCCAGCAGTTACCAACAGGGGTTCAACTATGGCTACACCTTC
many,TRBJ1-5,TRBD1,TRBV12-3/TRBV12-4,CASSLTGGSQPQHF,TGTGCCAGCAGTCTTACAGGGGGCAGTCAGCCCCAGCATTTT
-,TRBJ2-1,TRBD2,TRBV7-3,CASSLMGLATYNEQFF,TGTGCCAGCAGCTTAATGGGACTAGCCACCTACAATGAGCAGTTCTTC
-,TRBJ1-2,TRBD1,TRBV5-1,CASSLDHRGSDGYTF,TGCGCCAGCAGCTTGGACCACAGGGGATCGGATGGCTACACCTTC
-,TRBJ1-1,TRBD1,TRBV27,CASSLQGLNTESFF,TGTGCAAGCAGTTTACAGGGGTTGAACACTGAATCTTTCTTT
-,TRBJ1-2,TRBD1,TRBV6-6,CATMTGTGGFGYTF,TGTGCCACCATGACGGGGACAGGGGGCTTTGGCTACACCTTC
-,TRBJ1-2,-,TRBV12-3/TRBV12-4,CASTTGPVAYGYTF,TGTGCCAGCACCACGGGGCCGGTGGCCTATGGCTACACCTTC
few,TRBJ1-1,-,TRBV4-1,CASSQEAYPGAATEAFF,TGCGCCAGCAGCCAAGAAGCGTACCCCGGGGCAGCGACTGAAGCTTTCTTT
-,TRBJ2-6,-,TRBV27,CATLDSGANVLTF,TGTGCCACCCTGGACTCTGGGGCCAACGTCCTGACTTTC
many,TRBJ2-1,-,TRBV20-1,CSARVEGKSYNEQFF,TGCAGTGCTAGGGTGGAGGGGAAGTCCTACAATGAGCAGTTCTTC
-,TRBJ1-1,-,TRBV29-1,CSVESRVTEAFF,TGCAGCGTTGAATCCAGGGTTACTGAAGCTTTCTTT
-,TRBJ1-1,-,TRBV19,CASSIPQSSPNTEAFF,TGTGCCAGTAGTATTCCCCAGTCCTCCCCCAACACTGAAGCTTTCTTT
few,TRBJ2-3,-,TRBV5-8,CASSFWVAGPSTDTDTQYF,TGTGCCAGCAGCTTTTGGGTGGCGGGGCCCTCAACAGACACAGATACGCAGTATTTT
-,TRBJ1-2,TRBD1,TRBV19,CASRTDRIYGYTF,TGTGCCAGTAGGACGGACAGGATCTATGGCTACACCTTC
many,TRBJ2-3,-,TRBV7-6,CASSLTRGDTQYF,TGTGCCAGCAGCTTGACCCGCGGAGATACGCAGTATTTT
few,TRBJ1-1,-,TRBV19,CASSTRLGAEAFF,TGTGCCAGTAGTACCCGGCTGGGAGCCGAAGCTTTCTTT
few,TRBJ2-6,-,TRBV25-1,CASSESRHSGANVLTF,TGTGCCAGCAGTGAGTCCAGGCACTCTGGGGCCAACGTCCTGACTTTC
-,TRBJ2-7,-,TRBV12-3/TRBV12-4,CASRAYSYEQYF,TGTGCCAGCAGGGCCTACTCCTACGAGCAGTACTTC
-,TRBJ1-5,-,TRBV7-8,CASATQGNQPQHF,TGTGCCAGCGCCACTCAAGGGAATCAGCCCCAGCATTTT
-,TRBJ2-7,-,TRBV7-6,CASQMGAHEQYF,TGTGCCTCGCAGATGGGAGCCCACGAGCAGTACTTC
many,TRBJ1-5,TRBD1,TRBV7-8,CASSSTPGQGSNQPQHF,TGTGCCAGCAGCTCAACACCAGGACAGGGAAGCAATCAGCCCCAGCATTTT
-,TRBJ1-2,-,TRBV27,CASSSGEGLYGYTF,TGTGCCAGCAGTTCCGGGGAAGGGCTCTATGGCTACACCTTC
few,TRBJ1-6,-,TRBV14,CASSQVGRGVDSPLHF,TGTGCCAGCAGCCAAGTAGGACGGGGGGTTGATTCACCCCTCCACTTT
few,TRBJ2-3,TRBD1,TRBV7-8,CASSLGDRESDTQYF,TGTGCCAGCAGCTTAGGGGACAGAGAGTCAGATACGCAGTATTTT
many,TRBJ1-1,TRBD1,TRBV6-6,CASRLQTGGKNTEAFF,TGTGCCAGCAGGCTACAGACAGGGGGCAAGAACACTGAAGCTTTCTTT